A selection of T cell receptor beta chains follows, all from one sample in a study of blood T cell repertoires in COVID-19. Here immunoSEQ multiplex PCR was the method, and the copy in TCRdb shows in-frame clones only, minus some. The sample has 210,000 or so clones, approximately 80% seen once; the top ten hold 4.3%. The specimen sequenced was PBMCs or T cells enriched from blood (not recorded which). Receptors were obtained from a man aged 25-45 years with acute COVID-19. Both conserved end residues are part of each CDR3. Each record gives: D gene, clone size, J gene, V gene, CDR3 protein, CDR3 DNA. The D gene is left open where the match is weak. A row's size may be missing; if present it is once, few, many or a size class.

D gene: .; clone size: .; J gene: TRBJ2-3; V gene: TRBV11-1; CDR3 protein: CASRSLGPTDTQYF; CDR3 DNA: TGTGCCAGCAGATCCCTGGGCCCCACAGATACGCAGTATTTT
D gene: .; clone size: few; J gene: TRBJ2-3; V gene: TRBV24-1; CDR3 protein: CATSDHSSDTQYF; CDR3 DNA: TGTGCCACCAGTGACCATAGTTCAGATACGCAGTATTTT
D gene: TRBD1; clone size: .; J gene: TRBJ1-1; V gene: TRBV9; CDR3 protein: CASSQRDSDMNTEAFF; CDR3 DNA: TGTGCCAGCAGCCAACGGGACAGTGATATGAACACTGAAGCTTTCTTT
D gene: TRBD2; clone size: .; J gene: TRBJ2-2; V gene: TRBV10-2; CDR3 protein: CASSEDWRGTGELFF; CDR3 DNA: TGCGCCAGCAGTGAGGACTGGCGGGGGACCGGGGAGCTGTTTTTT
D gene: .; clone size: .; J gene: TRBJ1-6; V gene: TRBV9; CDR3 protein: CASSRGSYNSPLHF; CDR3 DNA: TGTGCCAGCAGCCGGGGCTCCTATAATTCACCCCTCCACTTT
D gene: TRBD2; clone size: .; J gene: TRBJ2-1; V gene: TRBV27; CDR3 protein: CASRAGGHNEQFF; CDR3 DNA: TGTGCCAGCCGAGCGGGGGGTCACAATGAGCAGTTCTTC
D gene: .; clone size: .; J gene: TRBJ2-7; V gene: TRBV5-4; CDR3 protein: CASSLAGGPDSF; CDR3 DNA: TGTGCCAGCAGCTTGGCTGGCGGGCCCGATTCATTC
D gene: .; clone size: .; J gene: TRBJ2-1; V gene: TRBV9; CDR3 protein: CASSPGLQVNEQFF; CDR3 DNA: TGTGCCAGCAGCCCGGGACTCCAGGTGAATGAGCAGTTCTTC
D gene: .; clone size: .; J gene: TRBJ2-6; V gene: TRBV9; CDR3 protein: CASSTDSGANVLTF; CDR3 DNA: TGTGCCAGCAGTACAGACTCTGGGGCCAACGTCCTGACTTTC
D gene: .; clone size: .; J gene: TRBJ2-3; V gene: TRBV21-1; CDR3 protein: CASSKAGAGMCTDTQYF; CDR3 DNA: TGTGCCAGCAGCAAAGCTGGCGCGGGCATGTGCACAGATACGCAGTATTTT
D gene: .; clone size: .; J gene: TRBJ2-2; V gene: TRBV4-2; CDR3 protein: CASSQVPGLNTGELFF; CDR3 DNA: TGTGCCAGCAGCCAAGTTCCAGGGCTGAACACCGGGGAGCTGTTTTTT
D gene: TRBD1; clone size: .; J gene: TRBJ2-7; V gene: TRBV6-1; CDR3 protein: CASSETGTGRNEQYF; CDR3 DNA: TGTGCCAGCAGCGAAACGGGGACAGGGCGGAACGAGCAGTACTTC
D gene: .; clone size: .; J gene: TRBJ1-1; V gene: TRBV2; CDR3 protein: CASRYQINTEAFF; CDR3 DNA: TGTGCCAGCAGGTATCAGATAAACACTGAAGCTTTCTTT
D gene: TRBD1; clone size: once; J gene: TRBJ1-2; V gene: TRBV27; CDR3 protein: CASSFLGTAKPNYGYTF; CDR3 DNA: TGTGCCAGCAGTTTCCTAGGGACAGCCAAACCTAACTATGGCTACACCTTC
D gene: .; clone size: .; J gene: TRBJ1-2; V gene: TRBV20-1; CDR3 protein: CSASTQTGGYTF; CDR3 DNA: TGCAGTGCTAGTACGCAGACGGGAGGCTACACCTTC